This T cell receptor (beta chain) was recovered during a study of cytomegalovirus exposure and HLA in healthy donors. The V end was cut by 0 bases, the J end by 8 bases, with 8 bases between. CDR3 length: 12 amino acids. Germline loops: CDR1 SGHRS, CDR2 YFSETQ. General study points: Later examination showed HLA-associated TCR beta chains had greater clonal expansion than equally common others. Presence/absence analyses treated sequencing depth as roughly uniform across donors.

This clone was detected only once. Its matching antigen is unknown. PCR was performed using 60 Vbeta and 13 Jbeta primers. Study processing details: In a later analysis, approximately 73 million unique TCR beta chains included roughly 11 million shared by two or more donors. Generated by immunoSEQ multiplex PCR, the TCRdb table keeps only in-frame clones and is missing some. The DNA was the basis for D and trimming; V, J and clone size are from that table. The table records under 200,000 clones, less than 90% of them present only once. The chain links TRBV5-1 to TRBJ1-1; tentatively, D is TRBD1 (6 bases). The sequencing sample was made of PBMCs. This TCR was recovered from a boy aged 5-17 years in good health and CMV-seronegative. The CDR3, as DNA: TGCGCCAGCAGCTTGGACAGGGACGAAGCTTTCTTT. Translated, it gives CASSLDRDEAFF.